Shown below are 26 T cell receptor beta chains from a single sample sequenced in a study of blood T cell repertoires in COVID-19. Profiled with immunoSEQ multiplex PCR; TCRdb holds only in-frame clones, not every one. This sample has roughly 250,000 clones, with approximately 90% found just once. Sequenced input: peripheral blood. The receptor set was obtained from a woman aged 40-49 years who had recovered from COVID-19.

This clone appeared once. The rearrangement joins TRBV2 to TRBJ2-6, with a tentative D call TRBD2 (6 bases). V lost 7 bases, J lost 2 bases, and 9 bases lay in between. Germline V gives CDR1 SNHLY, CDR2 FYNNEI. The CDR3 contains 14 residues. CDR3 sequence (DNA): TGTGCCAGCATGAGGGAGGCTGGGGCCAACGTCCTGACTTTC. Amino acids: CASMREAGANVLTF.

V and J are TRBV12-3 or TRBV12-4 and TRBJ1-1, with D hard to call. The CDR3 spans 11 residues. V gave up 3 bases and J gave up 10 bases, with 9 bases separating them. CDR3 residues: CASSFLRLAFF. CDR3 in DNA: TGTGCCAGCAGTTTTTTACGGTTAGCTTTCTTT.

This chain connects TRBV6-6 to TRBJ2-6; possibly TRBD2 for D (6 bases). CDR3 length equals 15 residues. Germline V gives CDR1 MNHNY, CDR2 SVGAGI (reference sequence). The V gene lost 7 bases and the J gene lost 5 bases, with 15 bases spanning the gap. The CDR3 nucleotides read TGTGCCAGCACCGACTCTGGGAGGTGGGCCAACGTCCTGACTTTC. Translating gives CASTDSGRWANVLTF.

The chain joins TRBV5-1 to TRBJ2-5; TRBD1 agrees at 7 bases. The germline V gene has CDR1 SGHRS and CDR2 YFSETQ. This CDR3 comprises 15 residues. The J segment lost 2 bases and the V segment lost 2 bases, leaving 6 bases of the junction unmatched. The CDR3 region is CASSLVPGQQETQYF. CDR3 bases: TGCGCCAGCAGCTTAGTCCCGGGACAGCAAGAGACCCAGTACTTC.

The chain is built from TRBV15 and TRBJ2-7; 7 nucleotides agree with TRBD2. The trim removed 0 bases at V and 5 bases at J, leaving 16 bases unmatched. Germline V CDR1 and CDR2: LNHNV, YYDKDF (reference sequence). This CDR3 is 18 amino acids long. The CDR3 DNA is TGTGCCACCAGCAGAGATAAACCCTGGGCGGGAGTTATCCACGAGCAGTACTTC. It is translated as CATSRDKPWAGVIHEQYF.

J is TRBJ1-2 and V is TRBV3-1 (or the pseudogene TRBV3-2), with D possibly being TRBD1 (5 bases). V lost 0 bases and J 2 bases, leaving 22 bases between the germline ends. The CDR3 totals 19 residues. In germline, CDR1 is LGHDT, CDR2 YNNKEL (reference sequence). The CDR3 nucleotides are TGTGCCAGCAGCCAAGACAAAAGGCCTTCACTCGGGGGGAACTATGGCTACACCTTC. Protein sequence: CASSQDKRPSLGGNYGYTF.

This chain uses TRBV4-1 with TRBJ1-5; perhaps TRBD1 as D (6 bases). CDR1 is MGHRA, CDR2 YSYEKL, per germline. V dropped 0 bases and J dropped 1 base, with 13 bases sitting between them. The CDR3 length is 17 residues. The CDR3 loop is CASSQDLGAGSNQPQHF. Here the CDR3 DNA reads TGCGCCAGCAGCCAAGATTTGGGGGCAGGGAGCAATCAGCCCCAGCATTTT.

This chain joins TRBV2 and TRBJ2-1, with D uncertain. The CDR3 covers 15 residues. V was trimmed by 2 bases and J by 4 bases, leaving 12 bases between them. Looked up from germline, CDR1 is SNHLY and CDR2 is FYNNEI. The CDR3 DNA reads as TGTGCCAGCAGTGAATGGGCAGGCAATTACAATGAGCAGTTCTTC. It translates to CASSEWAGNYNEQFF.

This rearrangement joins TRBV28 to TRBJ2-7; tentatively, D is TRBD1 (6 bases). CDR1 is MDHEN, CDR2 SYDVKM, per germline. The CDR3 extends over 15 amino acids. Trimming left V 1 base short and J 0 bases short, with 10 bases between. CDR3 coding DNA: TGTGCCAGCAGTTTATCTCCGGACAGCTCCTACGAGCAGTACTTC. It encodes CASSLSPDSSYEQYF.

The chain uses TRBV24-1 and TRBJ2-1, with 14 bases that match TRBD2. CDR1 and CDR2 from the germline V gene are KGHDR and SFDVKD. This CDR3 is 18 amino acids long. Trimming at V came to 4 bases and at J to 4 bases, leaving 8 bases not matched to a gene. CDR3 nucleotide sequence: TGTGCCACCAGTGAGGGCAGACTAGCGGGGGGGCTTTACAATGAGCAGTTCTTC. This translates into CATSEGRLAGGLYNEQFF.

Written as DNA, the CDR3 is TGTGCCAGCAGCCCCGATGGCCTTGGCTATGGCTACACCTTC. This encodes CASSPDGLGYGYTF. V gene TRBV6-5 combines with J gene TRBJ1-2, with D unclear. V lost 6 bases and J lost 4, with 15 bases in between. The length of the CDR3 is 14 residues. CDR1 and CDR2 (germline): MNHEY, SVGAGI.

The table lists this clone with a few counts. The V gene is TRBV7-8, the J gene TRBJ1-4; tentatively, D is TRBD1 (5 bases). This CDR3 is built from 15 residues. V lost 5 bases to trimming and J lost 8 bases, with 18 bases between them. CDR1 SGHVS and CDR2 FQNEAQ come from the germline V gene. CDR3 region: CASSPIGDREEKLFF. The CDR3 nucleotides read TGTGCCAGCAGCCCTATCGGCGACAGAGAGGAAAAACTGTTTTTT.

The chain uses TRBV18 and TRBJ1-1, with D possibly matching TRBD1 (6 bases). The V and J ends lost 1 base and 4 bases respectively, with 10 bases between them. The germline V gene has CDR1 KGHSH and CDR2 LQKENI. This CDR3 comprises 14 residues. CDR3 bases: TGTGCCAGCTCACCACAGGGGGATAGCACTGAAGCTTTCTTT. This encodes CASSPQGDSTEAFF. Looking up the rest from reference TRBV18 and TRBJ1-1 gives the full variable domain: NAGVMQNPRHLVRRRGQEARLRCSPMKGHSHVYWYRQLPEEGLKFMVYLQKENIIDESGMPKERFSAEFPKEGPSILRIQQVVRGDSAAYFCASSPQGDSTEAFFGQGTRLTVV.

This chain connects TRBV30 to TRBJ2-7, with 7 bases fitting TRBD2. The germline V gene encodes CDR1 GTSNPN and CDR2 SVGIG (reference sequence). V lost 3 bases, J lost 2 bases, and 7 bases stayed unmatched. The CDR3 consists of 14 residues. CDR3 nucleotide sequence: TGTGCCTGGAGGGACTGGGGGAGGGCCTACGAGCAGTACTTC. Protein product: CAWRDWGRAYEQYF. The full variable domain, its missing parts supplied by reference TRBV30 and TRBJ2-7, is SQTIHQWPATLVQPVGSPLSLECTVEGTSNPNLYWYRQAAGRGLQLLFYSVGIGQISSEVPQNLSASRPQDRQFILSSKKLLLSDSGFYLCAWRDWGRAYEQYFGPGTRLTVT.

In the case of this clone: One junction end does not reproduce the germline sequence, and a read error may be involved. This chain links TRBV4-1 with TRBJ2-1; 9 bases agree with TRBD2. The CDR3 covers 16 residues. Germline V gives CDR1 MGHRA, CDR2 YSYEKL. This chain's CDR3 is CASSQVRGRAENEQFF. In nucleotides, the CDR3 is TGCGCCAGCAGTCAAGTGCGCGGGAGGGCCGAGAATGAGCAGTTCTTC.

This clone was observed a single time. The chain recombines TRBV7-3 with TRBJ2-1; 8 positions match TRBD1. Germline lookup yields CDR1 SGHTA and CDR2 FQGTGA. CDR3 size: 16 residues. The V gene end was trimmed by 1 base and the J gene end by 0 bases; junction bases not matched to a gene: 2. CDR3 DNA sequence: TGTGCCAGCAGCTTAAGCCAGGGGGCCTCCTACAATGAGCAGTTCTTC. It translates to CASSLSQGASYNEQFF.

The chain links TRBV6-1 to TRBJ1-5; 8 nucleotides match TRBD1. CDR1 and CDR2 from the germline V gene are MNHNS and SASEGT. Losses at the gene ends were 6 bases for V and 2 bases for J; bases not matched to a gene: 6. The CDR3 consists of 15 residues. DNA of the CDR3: TGTGCCAGCAGAGTAGGACAGGGCGGCAATCAGCCCCAGCATTTT. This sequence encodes CASRVGQGGNQPQHF.

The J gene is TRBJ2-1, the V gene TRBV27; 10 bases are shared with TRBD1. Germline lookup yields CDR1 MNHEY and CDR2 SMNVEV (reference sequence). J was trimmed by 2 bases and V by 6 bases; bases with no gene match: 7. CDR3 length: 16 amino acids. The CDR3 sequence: CASRTTGQGAYNEQFF. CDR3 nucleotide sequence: TGTGCCAGCAGGACTACCGGACAGGGGGCCTACAATGAGCAGTTCTTC.

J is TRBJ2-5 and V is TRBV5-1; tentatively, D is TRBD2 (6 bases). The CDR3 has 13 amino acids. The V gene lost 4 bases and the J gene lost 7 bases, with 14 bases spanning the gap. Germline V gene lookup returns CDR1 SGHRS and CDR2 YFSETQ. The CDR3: CASSARDSRTQYF. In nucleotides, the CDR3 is TGCGCCAGCAGCGCCCGGGACTCGCGGACCCAGTACTTC.

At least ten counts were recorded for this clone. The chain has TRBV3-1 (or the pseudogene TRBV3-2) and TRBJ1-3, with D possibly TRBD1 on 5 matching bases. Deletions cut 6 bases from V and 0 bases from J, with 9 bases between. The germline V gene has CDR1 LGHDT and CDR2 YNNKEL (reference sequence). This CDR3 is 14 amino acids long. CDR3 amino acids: CASRADSSGNTIYF. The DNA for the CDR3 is TGTGCCAGCAGGGCCGACAGCTCTGGAAACACCATATATTTT.

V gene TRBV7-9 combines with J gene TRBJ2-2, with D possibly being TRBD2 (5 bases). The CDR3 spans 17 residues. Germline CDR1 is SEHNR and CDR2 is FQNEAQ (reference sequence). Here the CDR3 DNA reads TGTGCACAAATCGGGGAGAATTCGGTCGCGAACACCGGGGAGCTGTTTTTT. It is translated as CAQIGENSVANTGELFF.

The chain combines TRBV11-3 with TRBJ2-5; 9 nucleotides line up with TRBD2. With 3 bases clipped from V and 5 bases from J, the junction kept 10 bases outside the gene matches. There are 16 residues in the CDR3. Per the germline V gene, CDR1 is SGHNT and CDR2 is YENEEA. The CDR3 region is CASSFFGTSRWETQYF. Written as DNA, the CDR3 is TGTGCCAGCAGCTTCTTCGGGACTAGCCGCTGGGAGACCCAGTACTTC.

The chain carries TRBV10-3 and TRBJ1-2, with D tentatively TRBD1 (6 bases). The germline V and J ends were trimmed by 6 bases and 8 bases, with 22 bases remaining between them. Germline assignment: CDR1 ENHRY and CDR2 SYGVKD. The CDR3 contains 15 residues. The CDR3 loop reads CAIRRDVGDTRGYTF. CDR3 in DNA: TGTGCCATCAGACGGGATGTTGGGGACACGAGGGGCTACACCTTC.

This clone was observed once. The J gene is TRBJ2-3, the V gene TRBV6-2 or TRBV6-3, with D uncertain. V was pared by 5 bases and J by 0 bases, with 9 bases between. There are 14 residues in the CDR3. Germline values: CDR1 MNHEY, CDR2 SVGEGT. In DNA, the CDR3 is TGTGCCAGCAGTCCCTATTACAGCACAGATACGCAGTATTTT. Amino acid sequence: CASSPYYSTDTQYF.

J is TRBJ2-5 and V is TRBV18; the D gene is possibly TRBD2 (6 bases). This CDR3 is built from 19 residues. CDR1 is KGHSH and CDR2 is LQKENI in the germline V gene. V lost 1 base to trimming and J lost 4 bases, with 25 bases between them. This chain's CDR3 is CASSPLLSRGTGVSETQYF. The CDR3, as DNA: TGTGCCAGCTCACCACTCCTAAGCCGCGGGACGGGGGTTTCAGAGACCCAGTACTTC.

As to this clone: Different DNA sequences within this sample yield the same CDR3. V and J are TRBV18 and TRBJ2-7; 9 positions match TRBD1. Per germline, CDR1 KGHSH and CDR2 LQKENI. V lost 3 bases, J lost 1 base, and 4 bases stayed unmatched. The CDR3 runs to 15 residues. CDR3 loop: CASSPGQGSSYEQYF. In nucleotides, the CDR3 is TGTGCCAGCTCACCCGGACAGGGGTCGTCCTACGAGCAGTACTTC.